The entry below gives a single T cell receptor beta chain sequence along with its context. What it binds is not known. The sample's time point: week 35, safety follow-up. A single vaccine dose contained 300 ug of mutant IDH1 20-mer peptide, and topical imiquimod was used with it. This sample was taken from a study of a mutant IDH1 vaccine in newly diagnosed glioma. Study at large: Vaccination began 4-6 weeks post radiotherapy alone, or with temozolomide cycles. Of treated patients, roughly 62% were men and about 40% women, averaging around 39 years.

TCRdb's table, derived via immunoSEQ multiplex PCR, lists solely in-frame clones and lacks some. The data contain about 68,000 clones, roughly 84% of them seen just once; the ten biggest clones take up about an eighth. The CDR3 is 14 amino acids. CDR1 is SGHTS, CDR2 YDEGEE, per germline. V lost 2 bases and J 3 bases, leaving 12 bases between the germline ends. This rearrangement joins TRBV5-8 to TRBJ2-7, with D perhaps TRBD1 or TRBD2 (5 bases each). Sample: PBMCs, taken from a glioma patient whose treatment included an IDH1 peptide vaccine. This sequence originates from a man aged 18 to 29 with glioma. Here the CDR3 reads CASSFPGRGYEQYF. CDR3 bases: TGTGCCAGCAGCTTTCCGGGACGGGGCTACGAGCAGTACTTC.